This T cell receptor beta chain was documented in a study of T cells after yellow fever vaccination. Looking at the study overall: Fractions containing few cells were prepared with SMART-Seq v4 Ultra Low Input.

The CDR3 is 15 residues long. Trimming left V 2 bases short and J 3 bases short, with 12 bases between. The germline V gene has CDR1 SGHDN and CDR2 FVKESK. Overall study findings and caveats: Overall, a small share of clonotypes was seen in both CD4 and CD8 compartments. A faster peak, day 5 versus 15, was reached by the weaker secondary response.

In making TCR cDNA, 5'RACE template switching added a universal primer site and UMIs to it. TCRdb re-derived calls from the 5' RACE reads in MiXCR, one entry per CDR3 protein. The data hold 140,000 to 150,000 distinct CDR3 sequences, with approximately 6.6% observed a single time. This clonotype was counted only a few times. Its antigen is not identified. The receptor's source is a man younger than 45 who received the YFV17D yellow fever vaccine. This chain joins TRBV14 and TRBJ2-3; perhaps TRBD2 as D (5 bases). The material sequenced was CD4+ T cells sorted from PBMCs, taken 10 days after the yellow fever booster vaccination. CDR3 in DNA: TGTGCCAGCAGCCAATCACCGGGGAGAACAGATACGCAGTATTTT. Translated, it gives CASSQSPGRTDTQYF.